The 27 T cell receptor beta chains below come from one sample, sequenced in a study of T cell responses to AZD1222 COVID-19 vaccine. The method was immunoSEQ multiplex PCR; TCRdb's version includes in-frame clones alone and lacks a portion of them. Of approximately 180,000 clones listed, over 85% are singletons. The sample was peripheral blood, taken on day 0 of AZD1222 vaccination. The receptors were gathered from an adult in good health.

This chain links TRBV14 with TRBJ1-2; D is unresolved. Germline values: CDR1 SGHDN, CDR2 FVKESK. This CDR3 is built from 13 residues. V shed 3 bases and J shed 1 base, with 6 bases lying between them. The CDR3 sequence: CASSHEVNYGYTF. DNA of the CDR3: TGTGCCAGCAGCCATGAGGTTAACTATGGCTACACCTTC.

V gene TRBV5-1 combines with J gene TRBJ2-7; TRBD2 aligns across 7 bases. J gave up 0 bases and V 4 bases, and 7 bases lay outside the gene matches. The CDR3 length is 15 residues. Germline V gene sequence: CDR1 SGHRS, CDR2 YFSETQ. CDR3 coding DNA: TGCGCCAGCAGCCTCCGGGGGGTGAGCTCCTACGAGCAGTACTTC. As protein: CASSLRGVSSYEQYF.

V is TRBV5-1 and J is TRBJ2-7; 15 bases align to TRBD2. The length of the CDR3 is 16 residues. From germline, CDR1 is SGHRS and CDR2 YFSETQ. The junction had 8 bases not matched to a gene; V was cut back by 6 bases and J by 4 bases. CDR3 region: CASTPGGTSGRYEQYF. CDR3 bases: TGCGCCAGCACCCCGGGAGGGACTAGCGGGAGGTACGAGCAGTACTTC.

This rearrangement joins TRBV29-1 to TRBJ1-1; no firm D call. The germline V gene encodes CDR1 SQVTM and CDR2 ANQGSEA. V gave up 6 bases and J gave up 2 bases, with 25 bases separating them. This CDR3 spans 17 amino acids. This CDR3 reads CSVEHRLSSRSNTEAFF. The DNA for the CDR3 is TGCAGCGTAGAACACAGACTATCCAGCCGATCCAACACTGAAGCTTTCTTT.

The chain links TRBV3-1 (or the pseudogene TRBV3-2) to TRBJ2-6, with 7 bases aligning to TRBD1. The CDR3 length is 15 residues. V lost 5 bases, J lost 0 bases, and 1 base stayed unmatched. CDR1 is LGHDT and CDR2 is YNNKEL in the germline V gene (reference sequence). The CDR3 DNA reads TGTGCCAGCAGCAGGGACAGCTCTGGGGCCAACGTCCTGACTTTC. Residues: CASSRDSSGANVLTF.

This chain connects TRBV28 to TRBJ2-7, with D unresolved. The ends were cut back, 6 bases at V and 2 bases at J, with 14 bases in the middle. This CDR3 contains 14 residues. The germline gives CDR1 MDHEN, CDR2 SYDVKM. This chain's CDR3 is CASSRLDGAYEQYF. In DNA, the CDR3 is TGTGCCAGCAGCCGTCTGGACGGAGCCTACGAGCAGTACTTC.

The chain has TRBV7-2 and TRBJ2-2; 7 bases match TRBD2. V gave up 5 bases and J gave up 2 bases; unmatched junction bases: 5. This CDR3 is built from 15 residues. The V gene's germline CDR1 is SGHTA and CDR2 FQGNSA. The CDR3 protein is CASSPRGSNTGELFF. The CDR3 nucleotides read TGTGCCAGCAGCCCCCGCGGGAGTAACACCGGGGAGCTGTTTTTT.

This chain links TRBV7-9 with TRBJ2-7; TRBD1 agrees at 8 bases. The CDR3 spans 16 residues. V gave up 0 bases and J gave up 2 bases; unmatched junction bases: 6. Per germline, CDR1 SEHNR and CDR2 FQNEAQ (reference sequence). The CDR3 protein is CASSLADGTGTYEQYF. The CDR3 DNA reads as TGTGCCAGCAGCTTAGCGGATGGGACAGGCACCTACGAGCAGTACTTC. Variable domain in full (rest from reference TRBV7-9 and TRBJ2-7): DTGVSQNPRHKITKRGQNVTFRCDPISEHNRLYWYRQTLGQGPEFLTYFQNEAQLEKSRLLSDRFSAERPKGSFSTLEIQRTEQGDSAMYLCASSLADGTGTYEQYFGPGTRLTVT.

This clone was seen a handful of times. The chain carries TRBV5-4 and TRBJ1-2; 7 bases align to TRBD1. This CDR3 spans 15 amino acids. V lost 0 bases, J lost 0 bases, and 2 bases stayed unmatched. The germline V gene has CDR1 SGHNT and CDR2 YYREEE (reference sequence). The CDR3 loop reads CASSLGQGANYGYTF. DNA for the CDR3: TGTGCCAGCAGCTTGGGACAGGGAGCTAACTATGGCTACACCTTC.

This chain links TRBV4-1 with TRBJ2-1; 10 bases map to TRBD2. Germline V CDR1 and CDR2: MGHRA, YSYEKL. Trimming removed 0 bases from V and 5 bases from J; junction bases left unmatched: 4. The CDR3 sequence is 16 residues long. The CDR3 coding sequence is TGCGCCAGCAGCCAAGACCAACTAGCGGGAAACAATGAGCAGTTCTTC. This gives the protein CASSQDQLAGNNEQFF.

The rearrangement joins TRBV19 to TRBJ1-4; D is undetermined. CDR1 is LNHDA, CDR2 SQIVND, per germline (reference sequence). Trimming pared 11 bases from V and 7 bases from J, leaving 23 bases between. The CDR3 totals 15 residues. In DNA, the CDR3 is TGTGCCTCCTCTTACAACGTTTATTCACTTGAAAAACTGTTTTTT. It translates to CASSYNVYSLEKLFF.

CDR3 sequence: CASSLRSRTDTQYF. CDR3 nucleotides: TGTGCCAGCAGCCTACGGAGTCGGACAGATACGCAGTATTTT. V gene TRBV5-6 combines with J gene TRBJ2-3; D unclear. The CDR3 has 14 amino acids. Germline loops: CDR1 SGHDT, CDR2 YYEEEE. Trimming took off 4 bases at V and 3 bases at J, with 12 bases between the two ends.

V gene TRBV3-1 (or the pseudogene TRBV3-2) combines with J gene TRBJ2-4; 9 nucleotides align to TRBD1. CDR3 size: 18 residues. The germline V gene encodes CDR1 LGHDT and CDR2 YNNKEL (reference sequence). J lost 1 base, V lost 4 bases, and 11 bases had no gene match. The CDR3 protein is CASSRYDRGEGAKNIQYF. CDR3 bases: TGTGCCAGCAGCCGCTACGACAGGGGGGAAGGGGCCAAAAACATTCAGTACTTC.

The CDR3 region is CASSLGLAQKTQYF. In nucleotides, the CDR3 is TGTGCCAGCAGCTTAGGACTAGCTCAGAAGACCCAGTACTTC. The V call is TRBV7-6, the J call TRBJ2-5; 7 nucleotides agree with TRBD2. V lost 1 base, J lost 6 bases, and 5 bases stayed unmatched. CDR1 SGHVS and CDR2 FNYEAQ come from the germline V gene. CDR3 size: 14 residues.

This clone was seen a few times. The rearrangement links TRBV6-5 to TRBJ1-2, with D perhaps TRBD1 (5 bases). The V gene lost 8 bases and the J gene lost 2 bases, with 12 bases spanning the gap. This CDR3 comprises 13 residues. CDR1 and CDR2 from the germline V gene are MNHEY and SVGAGI. CDR3 coding DNA: TGTGCCAGCTTAAAGGGGAGGAACTATGGCTACACCTTC. Its protein is CASLKGRNYGYTF.

The chain employs TRBV15 and TRBJ2-4; the match to TRBD1 covers 9 bases. J gave up 0 bases and V 4 bases, and 4 bases lay outside the gene matches. Germline CDR1 LNHNV, CDR2 YYDKDF (reference sequence). The CDR3 totals 16 residues. For the CDR3, the DNA is TGTGCCACCAGCACCGACAGGGGGTCAGCCAAAAACATTCAGTACTTC. It specifies CATSTDRGSAKNIQYF.

The chain couples TRBV6-1 to TRBJ1-2; D is unresolved. V dropped 2 bases and J dropped 8 bases, with 15 bases sitting between them. The germline gives CDR1 MNHNS, CDR2 SASEGT. The length of the CDR3 is 14 residues. CDR3 in amino acids: CASSEIPGGRGYTF. The CDR3, as DNA: TGTGCCAGCAGTGAAATCCCGGGAGGGAGGGGCTACACCTTC.

This clone was counted between two and nine times. The chain carries TRBV30 and TRBJ1-5; D is uncertain. The V end was cut by 6 bases, the J end by 3 bases, with 12 bases between. Germline-derived CDR1 and CDR2 are GTSNPN and SVGIG (reference sequence). CDR3 length: 13 amino acids. Here the CDR3 reads CACSGSDNQPQHF. The CDR3 DNA sequence: TGTGCCTGTAGCGGCAGCGACAATCAGCCCCAGCATTTT. Complete variable domain (other parts from reference TRBV30 and TRBJ1-5): SQTIHQWPATLVQPVGSPLSLECTVEGTSNPNLYWYRQAAGRGLQLLFYSVGIGQISSEVPQNLSASRPQDRQFILSSKKLLLSDSGFYLCACSGSDNQPQHFGDGTRLSIL.

This clone occurred once. J is TRBJ1-1 and V is TRBV9; D unclear. CDR1 and CDR2 (germline): SGDLS, YYNGEE. The V and J ends lost 0 bases and 1 base respectively, with 13 bases between them. The CDR3 is made up of 16 amino acids. CDR3 sequence reads: CASSVEGGQANTEAFF. The CDR3 nucleotides are TGTGCCAGCAGCGTAGAAGGCGGGCAGGCGAACACTGAAGCTTTCTTT.

V usage is TRBV7-8 and J usage is TRBJ2-1, with D unclear. CDR1 is SGHVS, CDR2 FQNEAQ, per germline. The CDR3 has 12 residues. V gave up 5 bases and J gave up 15 bases, with 17 bases separating them. In DNA, the CDR3 is TGTGCCAGCAGCATAGGGCAGACCCCCCGGTTCTTC. Translation gives CASSIGQTPRFF. Full variable domain (rest looked up from reference TRBV7-8 and TRBJ2-1): GAGVSQSPRYKVAKRGQDVALRCDPISGHVSLFWYQQALGQGPEFLTYFQNEAQLDKSGLPSDRFFAERPEGSVSTLKIQRTQQEDSAVYLCASSIGQTPRFFGPGTRLTVL.

The rearrangement joins TRBV19 to TRBJ2-1, with D possibly matching TRBD2 (6 bases). Deletions cut 5 bases from V and 4 bases from J, with 18 bases between. This CDR3 has 16 residues. CDR1 and CDR2 (germline): LNHDA, SQIVND (reference sequence). For the CDR3, the DNA is TGTGCCAGTAGTCGTCAGGAGGGGCTGAGATACAATGAGCAGTTCTTC. This encodes CASSRQEGLRYNEQFF.

The chain carries TRBV2 and TRBJ2-7; no firm D call. CDR3 size: 16 residues. V dropped 4 bases and J dropped 0 bases, with 16 bases sitting between them. Germline loops: CDR1 SNHLY, CDR2 FYNNEI. DNA for the CDR3: TGTGCCAGCAGTGTGTCTTCGAGACACCCCTCCTACGAGCAGTACTTC. Encoded protein: CASSVSSRHPSYEQYF. The full variable domain, with the rest looked up from reference TRBV2 and TRBJ2-7, is EPEVTQTPSHQVTQMGQEVILRCVPISNHLYFYWYRQILGQKVEFLVSFYNNEISEKSEIFDDQFSVERPDGSNFTLKIRSTKLEDSAMYFCASSVSSRHPSYEQYFGPGTRLTVT.

This sequence joins TRBV14 and TRBJ2-2, with TRBD2 matching over 11 bases. Germline loops: CDR1 SGHDN, CDR2 FVKESK. Germline trimming cut 4 bases from V and 4 bases from J; bases unmatched to any gene: 8. CDR3 length: 17 amino acids. DNA for the CDR3: TGTGCCAGCAGCCCGAAACGACTAGCGGGATCCACCGGGGAGCTGTTTTTT. Protein sequence: CASSPKRLAGSTGELFF.

The chain is built from TRBV20-1 and TRBJ2-3; the D is unclear. This CDR3 has 10 residues. Germline CDR1 is DFQATT and CDR2 is SNEGSKA (reference sequence). CDR3 in amino acids: CRAGTDTQYF. The CDR3 bases are TGCAGGGCTGGCACAGATACGCAGTATTTT.

The chain is built from TRBV27 and TRBJ1-2; D is uncertain. CDR1 and CDR2 from the germline V gene are MNHEY and SMNVEV (reference sequence). V shed 2 bases and J shed 5 bases, with 12 bases lying between them. The CDR3 covers 14 residues. The CDR3 bases are TGTGCCAGCAGTTTACTTAAGGGCGAGTATGGCTACACCTTC. It encodes CASSLLKGEYGYTF.

The CDR3 loop is CASSLEKGTGWNTEAFF. In DNA, the CDR3 is TGTGCCAGCAGCTTGGAAAAAGGGACAGGGTGGAACACTGAAGCTTTCTTT. The chain has TRBV5-6 and TRBJ1-1, with 9 bases aligning to TRBD1. The CDR3 covers 17 residues. The germline V gene has CDR1 SGHDT and CDR2 YYEEEE. Unmatched junction bases numbered 7, after V lost 0 bases and J lost 1 base. The full variable domain, completed using reference TRBV5-6 and TRBJ1-1, is DAGVTQSPTHLIKTRGQQVTLRCSPKSGHDTVSWYQQALGQGPQFIFQYYEEEERQRGNFPDRFSGHQFPNYSSELNVNALLLGDSALYLCASSLEKGTGWNTEAFFGQGTRLTVV.

The chain has TRBV28 and TRBJ2-7; maybe TRBD2 (6 bases). V lost 5 bases and J lost 3, with 20 bases in between. This CDR3 comprises 16 residues. Germline V gene data show CDR1 as MDHEN and CDR2 as SYDVKM. The CDR3 DNA reads as TGTGCCAGCAGTACCACCCCCGAGACTAGTTACTACGAGCAGTACTTC. Its protein product is CASSTTPETSYYEQYF.